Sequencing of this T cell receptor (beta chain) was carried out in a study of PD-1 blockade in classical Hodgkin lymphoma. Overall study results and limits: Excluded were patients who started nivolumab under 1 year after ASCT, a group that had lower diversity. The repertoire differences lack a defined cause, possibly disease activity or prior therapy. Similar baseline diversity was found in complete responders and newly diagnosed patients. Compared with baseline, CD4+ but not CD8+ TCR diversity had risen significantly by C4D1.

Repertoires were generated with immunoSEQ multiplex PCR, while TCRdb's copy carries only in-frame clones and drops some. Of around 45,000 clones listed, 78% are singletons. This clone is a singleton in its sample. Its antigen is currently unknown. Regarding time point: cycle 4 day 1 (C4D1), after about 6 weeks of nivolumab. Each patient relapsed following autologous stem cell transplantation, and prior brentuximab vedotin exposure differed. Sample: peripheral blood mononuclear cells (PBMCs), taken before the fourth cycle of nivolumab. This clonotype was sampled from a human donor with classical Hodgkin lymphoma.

The CDR3 coding sequence is TGTGCCAGCTCTCCCGGGACTAGCTCCTACGAGCAGTACTTC. The encoded protein is CASSPGTSSYEQYF. V is TRBV18 and J is TRBJ2-7; 8 nucleotides line up with TRBD2. Germline CDR1 KGHSH, CDR2 LQKENI. This CDR3 contains 14 residues. After removal of 6 bases from V and 0 bases from J, the junction contained 4 bases not matched to a gene.